The clone carrying this T cell receptor beta chain has more than one count but fewer than ten. Constant-segment primers and 5'RACE yielded cDNA libraries for TCR alpha and TCR beta, each carrying sample barcodes and UMIs. TCRdb independently ran MiXCR on the 5' RACE reads; one entry per CDR3 protein. This table holds hundreds of thousands of distinct CDR3 sequences, approximately 15% found once. The sample comes from a study of T-cell memory formation after mild COVID-19. Overall study context: For the most part, TCR clusters were specific to one donor.

The sequenced sample consisted of PBMCs or a T cell subset sorted from them (not recorded which). The sequence was collected from an adult woman who had mild COVID-19 (a few samples of this study predate the infection). Cell type and time point are not known.

The CDR3 bases are TGTGTGTCTCTAGGTCGGACAGGGAAGGCCAACGTCCTGACTTTC. It codes for CVSLGRTGKANVLTF. This sequence joins TRBV7-8 and TRBJ2-6, with 8 bases lining up with TRBD1. CDR3 length: 15 residues. From germline, CDR1 is SGHVS and CDR2 FQNEAQ.